This T cell receptor (beta chain) was recorded in a study of PD-L1 blockade in urothelial cancer. Study background: Timepoints chosen for blood analysis were 3 weeks (second dose) and 6 weeks after treatment start. Among blood samples, the median T cell count was some 150,000.

Only in-frame clones appear in the TCRdb table, and some are missing; sequencing was by immunoSEQ multiplex PCR. This sample has about 45,000 clones, with around nine tenths found just once. This sample's time point: pretreatment peripheral blood. Germline-derived CDR1 and CDR2 are SGHDN and FVKESK. The length of the CDR3 is 13 residues. V was pared by 1 base and J by 4 bases, with 7 bases between. This receptor was identified in a donor at least 40 years old with urothelial cancer. The genes are TRBV14 and TRBJ1-2; D gene ambiguous. Here the sequenced sample was PBMCs, taken around atezolizumab (anti-PD-L1) treatment. DNA of the CDR3: TGTGCCAGCAGCCAAGCCCGGGGCTATGGCTACACCTTC. Protein: CASSQARGYGYTF.